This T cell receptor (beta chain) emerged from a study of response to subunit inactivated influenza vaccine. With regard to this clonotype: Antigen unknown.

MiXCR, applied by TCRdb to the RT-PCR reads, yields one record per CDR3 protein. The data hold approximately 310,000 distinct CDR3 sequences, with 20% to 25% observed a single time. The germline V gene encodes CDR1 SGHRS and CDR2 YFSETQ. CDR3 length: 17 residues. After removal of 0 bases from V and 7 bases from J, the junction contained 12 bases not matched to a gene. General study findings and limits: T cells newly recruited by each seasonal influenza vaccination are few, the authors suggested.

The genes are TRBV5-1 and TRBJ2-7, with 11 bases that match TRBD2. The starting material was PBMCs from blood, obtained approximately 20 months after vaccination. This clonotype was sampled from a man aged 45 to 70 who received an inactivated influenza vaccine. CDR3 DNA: TGCGCCAGCAGCTTGGGTCTAACTAGCGGGAGTGAAGAAGAGCAGTACTTC. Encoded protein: CASSLGLTSGSEEEQYF.